These 8 T cell receptor beta chains were all obtained from the same sample, sequenced in a study of OX40 agonist ivuxolimab in advanced cancers. Measured with immunoSEQ multiplex PCR; TCRdb has only the in-frame clones, and not every one. The profile shows tens of thousands of clones, roughly 86% of them singletons. Sequencing was performed on CD4+ or CD8+ T cells sorted from blood, taken in a trial of the OX40 agonist ivuxolimab. These receptor sequences come from an adult with an advanced solid tumor such as melanoma, head and neck, liver or kidney cancer.

The J gene is TRBJ2-1, the V gene TRBV9, with 12 bases aligning to TRBD2. Trimming at V came to 3 bases and at J to 9 bases, leaving 4 bases not matched to a gene. The germline CDR1 and CDR2 sequences are SGDLS and YYNGEE. The CDR3 length is 14 residues. This CDR3 is CASSGLAGAGEQFF. The DNA of the CDR3 is TGTGCCAGCAGCGGACTAGCGGGAGCGGGTGAGCAGTTCTTC.

This CDR3 is CASSATGEGSNQPQHF. CDR3 bases: TGTGCCAGCAGCGCGACAGGCGAGGGGAGCAATCAGCCCCAGCATTTT. The chain uses TRBV7-9 and TRBJ1-5, with a weak D call TRBD1 (6 bases). The CDR3 loop spans 16 amino acids. Germline V gives CDR1 SEHNR, CDR2 FQNEAQ (reference sequence). V shed 5 bases and J shed 1 base, with 15 bases lying between them.

The genes are TRBV5-1 and TRBJ2-7; 10 bases agree with TRBD1. The V and J ends lost 0 bases and 4 bases, in that order; junction bases with no gene match: 4. The V gene's germline CDR1 is SGHRS and CDR2 YFSETQ. The length of the CDR3 is 15 residues. The chain's CDR3 is CASSLGGTGEYEQYF. The CDR3 DNA reads as TGCGCCAGCAGCTTGGGGGGGACAGGGGAATACGAGCAGTACTTC.

This chain links TRBV7-9 with TRBJ2-7; D perhaps matches TRBD2 (6 bases). Trimming cost V 5 bases and J 6 bases, with 14 bases left between them. CDR1 is SEHNR, CDR2 FQNEAQ, per germline (reference sequence). This CDR3 contains 13 residues. The CDR3 spells CASSPSGGSEQYF. For the CDR3, the DNA is TGTGCCAGCAGCCCATCCGGAGGGAGCGAGCAGTACTTC.

The rearrangement uses TRBV5-6 and TRBJ2-1; the match to TRBD2 covers 8 bases. This CDR3 contains 16 residues. Germline CDR1 and CDR2: SGHDT and YYEEEE. With V trimmed by 4 bases and J by 3 bases, 9 bases remained unmatched. CDR3 in amino acids: CASSPLRGGLYNEQFF. The CDR3 DNA follows: TGTGCCAGCAGCCCCCTACGGGGGGGCCTCTACAATGAGCAGTTCTTC.

The chain is built from TRBV10-3 and TRBJ2-4; weak D call: TRBD1 (5 bases). V dropped 2 bases and J dropped 6 bases, with 5 bases sitting between them. In germline, CDR1 is ENHRY, CDR2 SYGVKD. This CDR3 is built from 12 residues. CDR3 loop: CAISEQGNIQYF. CDR3 DNA sequence: TGTGCCATCAGTGAGCAGGGAAACATTCAGTACTTC.

The chain links TRBV4-2 to TRBJ2-7, with D maybe TRBD2 (6 bases). Trimming stripped 2 bases from V and 3 bases from J, with 11 bases between. CDR1 and CDR2 (germline): LGHNA, YNFKEQ. The length of the CDR3 is 14 residues. CDR3 coding DNA: TGTGCCAGCAGCCAATTGGGACTCAACTACGAGCAGTACTTC. Translating gives CASSQLGLNYEQYF.

The V and J genes are TRBV7-9 and TRBJ2-1; D is tentatively TRBD1 or TRBD2 (6 bases each). The V gene's germline CDR1 is SEHNR and CDR2 FQNEAQ (reference sequence). V was cut by 5 bases and J by 8 bases, with 13 bases left in between. This CDR3 has 13 amino acids. Here the CDR3 DNA reads TGTGCCAGCAGCGCCTGGGGGGCCGATGAGCAGTTCTTC. It specifies CASSAWGADEQFF.